These 23 T cell receptor beta chains were sequenced from one sample in a study of cytomegalovirus exposure and HLA in healthy donors. PCR was performed using 60 Vbeta and 13 Jbeta primers. The method was immunoSEQ multiplex PCR; TCRdb's version includes in-frame clones alone and lacks a portion of them. The sample holds fewer than 200,000 clones, more than 75% seen once. Sequencing input: PBMCs. The receptors come from a girl in the first two years of life in good health and CMV-seronegative.

The chain recombines TRBV11-2 with TRBJ2-7; 10 bases match TRBD2. The CDR3 covers 17 residues. The junction had 15 bases not matched to a gene; V was cut back by 5 bases and J by 5 bases. Germline V gives CDR1 SGHAT, CDR2 FQNNGV. This CDR3 reads CASSQASSGRDQNEQYF. The CDR3, as DNA: TGTGCCAGCAGCCAGGCCTCTAGCGGGAGAGATCAGAACGAGCAGTACTTC.

This chain connects TRBV2 to TRBJ2-1; 9 bases are a match to TRBD1. CDR3 size: 15 residues. Germline CDR1 reads SNHLY; CDR2 reads FYNNEI. V shed 1 base and J 9 bases; nucleotides not matched to a gene: 7. The CDR3 DNA reads TGTGCCAGCAGTGAAGTGCGGACAGGGGCAGGTGAGCAGTTCTTC. Encoded protein: CASSEVRTGAGEQFF.

Worth noting for this clone: At the DNA level, this CDR3 is encoded by other sequences in the same sample as well. The J gene is TRBJ2-5, the V gene TRBV18; D might be TRBD2 (6 bases). Germline V lookup: CDR1 KGHSH, CDR2 LQKENI. V lost 3 bases to trimming and J lost 2 bases, with 7 bases between them. CDR3 length equals 13 residues. CDR3 sequence (DNA): TGTGCCAGCTCACCCGGGACTCAAGAGACCCAGTACTTC. Its translation: CASSPGTQETQYF.

The chain joins TRBV20-1 to TRBJ1-2; a possible D gene is TRBD1 (6 bases). V was cut by 6 bases and J by 11 bases, with 7 bases left in between. This CDR3 has 8 amino acids. Per germline, CDR1 DFQATT and CDR2 SNEGSKA (reference sequence). In DNA form, the CDR3 reads TGCAGTGCGCAGGGGTACACCTTC. This gives the protein CSAQGYTF.

The rearrangement joins TRBV5-4 to TRBJ1-1; 7 nucleotides line up with TRBD1. V lost 2 bases and J lost 7; bases outside the gene matches: 17. Germline values: CDR1 SGHNT, CDR2 YYREEE (reference sequence). The CDR3 runs 17 residues. The CDR3 sequence is CASSFLGTETFTNEAFF. The CDR3 bases are TGTGCCAGCAGCTTTCTAGGGACAGAGACTTTTACAAATGAAGCTTTCTTT.

This chain joins TRBV7-2 and TRBJ1-6, with 8 positions matching TRBD1. The trim removed 3 bases at V and 9 bases at J, leaving 7 bases unmatched. Germline-derived CDR1 and CDR2 are SGHTA and FQGNSA. CDR3 size: 15 residues. CDR3 in amino acids: CASSFKTGEFSPLHF. The CDR3 nucleotides are TGTGCCAGCAGCTTCAAGACAGGGGAATTTTCACCCCTCCACTTT.

This clone has only a few counts. CDR3 sequence: CASSAEAGNHNEQFF. The CDR3 nucleotides read TGTGCCAGCAGTGCCGAAGCGGGGAACCACAATGAGCAGTTCTTC. The genes are TRBV6-1 and TRBJ2-1, with 7 bases matching TRBD2. Germline CDR1 is MNHNS and CDR2 is SASEGT. The V segment lost 4 bases and the J segment 5 bases; nucleotides outside the gene matches: 8. This CDR3 has 15 amino acids.

This clone was seen a handful of times. The rearrangement uses TRBV11-2 and TRBJ2-7, with a tentative D call TRBD1 (6 bases). CDR1 and CDR2 (germline): SGHAT, FQNNGV. This CDR3 is built from 15 residues. The V end was cut by 4 bases, the J end by 4 bases, with 17 bases between. Here the CDR3 reads CASSSGTGQLYEQYF. The CDR3 DNA reads as TGTGCCAGCAGCTCTGGTACGGGACAACTATACGAGCAGTACTTC. Full variable domain (rest looked up from reference TRBV11-2 and TRBJ2-7): EAGVAQSPRYKIIEKRQSVAFWCNPISGHATLYWYQQILGQGPKLLIQFQNNGVVDDSQLPKDRFSAERLKGVDSTLKIQPAKLEDSAVYLCASSSGTGQLYEQYFGPGTRLTVT.

V usage is TRBV5-1 and J usage is TRBJ1-5; maybe TRBD1 (5 bases). With 3 bases removed from V and 6 bases from J, the gap between germline ends came to 19 bases. From germline, CDR1 is SGHRS and CDR2 YFSETQ. The CDR3 is 16 amino acids. The CDR3 protein is CASSWGDVGGGQPQHF. As DNA, the CDR3 is TGCGCCAGCAGCTGGGGGGACGTGGGTGGTGGTCAGCCCCAGCATTTT.

The chain uses TRBV4-3 and TRBJ2-1; 8 nucleotides agree with TRBD2. The J segment lost 8 bases and the V segment lost 1 base, leaving 13 bases of the junction unmatched. Germline loops: CDR1 LGHNA, CDR2 YSLEER. The CDR3 is 17 residues long. CDR3 DNA sequence: TGCGCCAGCAGCCAAGTGCTTCCGGGAGGGCCGCTTTATGAGCAGTTCTTC. The encoded protein is CASSQVLPGGPLYEQFF.

The V call is TRBV5-1, the J call TRBJ2-3, with 7 positions matching TRBD1. The ends lost 0 bases at V and 3 bases at J; junction bases unmatched: 4. The CDR3 runs 15 residues. Germline lookup yields CDR1 SGHRS and CDR2 YFSETQ. The chain's CDR3 is CASSLGDRQTDTQYF. In DNA, the CDR3 is TGCGCCAGCAGCTTGGGGGACAGACAAACAGATACGCAGTATTTT.

J is TRBJ2-6 and V is TRBV9; TRBD1 aligns across 7 bases. Per the germline V gene, CDR1 is SGDLS and CDR2 is YYNGEE. V lost 0 bases and J lost 4; bases outside the gene matches: 4. The CDR3 is made up of 16 amino acids. CDR3 nucleotides: TGTGCCAGCAGCGTAGAAGGGGGCTGGGGGGCCAACGTCCTGACTTTC. It encodes CASSVEGGWGANVLTF.

The chain is built from TRBV9 and TRBJ2-3, with TRBD2 matching 9 bases. The CDR3 has 15 residues. Germline CDR1 is SGDLS and CDR2 is YYNGEE. Germline trimming cut 3 bases from V and 2 bases from J; bases unmatched to any gene: 4. CDR3 sequence reads: CASSAREGDTDTQYF. The CDR3 nucleotides read TGTGCCAGCAGCGCGCGGGAGGGAGACACAGATACGCAGTATTTT.

The chain has TRBV19 and TRBJ1-5; 7 bases fit TRBD1. This CDR3 contains 16 residues. Germline trimming cut 5 bases from V and 0 bases from J; bases unmatched to any gene: 7. Germline V gene data show CDR1 as LNHDA and CDR2 as SQIVND (reference sequence). CDR3 DNA: TGTGCCAGTAGTTTAAGACAGGGTCGTAGCAATCAGCCCCAGCATTTT. It translates to CASSLRQGRSNQPQHF.

The chain couples TRBV18 to TRBJ2-2; D unclear. CDR1 is KGHSH and CDR2 is LQKENI in the germline V gene. Trimming pared 1 base from V and 0 bases from J, leaving 6 bases between. This CDR3 comprises 15 residues. The DNA of the CDR3 is TGTGCCAGCTCACCACTTTATCCGAACACCGGGGAGCTGTTTTTT. As protein: CASSPLYPNTGELFF.

For the CDR3, the DNA is TGTGCCACGGGGGACAGGGGGCTTAACACTGAAGCTTTCTTT. As protein: CATGDRGLNTEAFF. V and J are TRBV6-1 and TRBJ1-1, with TRBD1 identical over 12 bases. This CDR3 has 14 residues. The V gene's germline CDR1 is MNHNS and CDR2 SASEGT. V lost 10 bases, J lost 2 bases, and 5 bases stayed unmatched.

V gene TRBV4-1 combines with J gene TRBJ2-7, with D perhaps matching TRBD2 (6 bases). CDR3 size: 15 residues. V was clipped by 1 base and J by 1 base, with 11 bases between them. Germline CDR1 and CDR2: MGHRA and YSYEKL. The CDR3 spells CASSQGTGTSYEQYF. The CDR3 DNA is TGCGCCAGCAGCCAAGGTACCGGGACTTCCTACGAGCAGTACTTC.

The J gene is TRBJ2-7, the V gene TRBV27, with TRBD2 matching 7 bases. Germline CDR1 is MNHEY and CDR2 is SMNVEV (reference sequence). The V and J ends lost 6 bases and 2 bases, in that order; junction bases with no gene match: 19. The CDR3 totals 18 residues. This CDR3 is CASRQHPAGGNHPYEQYF. The CDR3 DNA reads as TGTGCCAGCAGACAACACCCCGCCGGGGGGAACCACCCCTACGAGCAGTACTTC.

V usage is TRBV5-4 and J usage is TRBJ2-7, with TRBD2 matching over 8 bases. This CDR3 has 16 residues. J gave up 3 bases and V 1 base, and 9 bases lay outside the gene matches. Germline lookup yields CDR1 SGHNT and CDR2 YYREEE (reference sequence). The CDR3 loop is CASSLKRERSFYEQYF. CDR3 coding DNA: TGTGCCAGCAGCTTGAAGCGGGAGAGGTCCTTCTACGAGCAGTACTTC.

This chain joins TRBV5-1 and TRBJ2-7; 9 bases are a match to TRBD2. Germline V gene lookup returns CDR1 SGHRS and CDR2 YFSETQ. This CDR3 has 14 amino acids. Losses at the gene ends were 0 bases for V and 7 bases for J; bases not matched to a gene: 5. CDR3 sequence reads: CASSLGGGAEEQYF. DNA of the CDR3: TGCGCCAGCAGCTTGGGCGGGGGGGCTGAAGAGCAGTACTTC.

J is TRBJ2-3 and V is TRBV5-1, with TRBD2 as a possible D gene (6 bases). Germline loops: CDR1 SGHRS, CDR2 YFSETQ. Trimming left V 2 bases short and J 0 bases short, with 10 bases between. CDR3 size: 15 residues. For the CDR3, the DNA is TGCGCCAGCAGCTTCAGCGGGCCTAGCACAGATACGCAGTATTTT. Its protein is CASSFSGPSTDTQYF. The whole variable domain, filled in from reference TRBV5-1 and TRBJ2-3, reads KAGVTQTPRYLIKTRGQQVTLSCSPISGHRSVSWYQQTPGQGLQFLFEYFSETQRNKGNFPGRFSGRQFSNSRSEMNVSTLELGDSALYLCASSFSGPSTDTQYFGPGTRLTVL.

The chain employs TRBV5-1 and TRBJ2-2; the D gene is possibly TRBD2 (5 bases). The V end was cut by 5 bases, the J end by 1 base, with 9 bases between. The germline V gene has CDR1 SGHRS and CDR2 YFSETQ. The length of the CDR3 is 14 residues. The CDR3 region is CASSDGVNTGELFF. The CDR3 DNA follows: TGCGCCAGCAGTGACGGGGTGAACACCGGGGAGCTGTTTTTT.

V is TRBV6-1 and J is TRBJ2-7; TRBD2 matches at 9 bases. The V gene end was trimmed by 4 bases and the J gene end by 2 bases; junction bases not matched to a gene: 6. Germline loops: CDR1 MNHNS, CDR2 SASEGT. This CDR3 region has 15 residues. The DNA for the CDR3 is TGTGCCAGCAGTGTTAGCGGGGGATGGACCTACGAGCAGTACTTC. It encodes CASSVSGGWTYEQYF.